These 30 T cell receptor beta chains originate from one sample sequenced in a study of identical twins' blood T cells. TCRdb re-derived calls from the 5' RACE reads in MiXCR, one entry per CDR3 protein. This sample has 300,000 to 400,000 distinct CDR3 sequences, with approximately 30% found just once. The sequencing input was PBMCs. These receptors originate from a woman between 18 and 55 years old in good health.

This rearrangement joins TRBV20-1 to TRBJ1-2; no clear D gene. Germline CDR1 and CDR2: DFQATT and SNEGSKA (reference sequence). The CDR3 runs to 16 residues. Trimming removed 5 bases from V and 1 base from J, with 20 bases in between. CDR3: CSASISTRPYNYGYTF. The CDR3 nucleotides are TGCAGTGCTTCAATTTCCACTAGGCCGTATAACTATGGCTACACCTTC.

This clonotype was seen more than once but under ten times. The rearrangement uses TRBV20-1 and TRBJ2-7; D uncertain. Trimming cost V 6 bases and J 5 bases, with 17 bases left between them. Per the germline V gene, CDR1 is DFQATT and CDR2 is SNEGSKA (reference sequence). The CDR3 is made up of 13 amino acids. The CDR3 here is CSALNTQSDEQYF. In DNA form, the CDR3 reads TGCAGTGCCCTAAATACACAGTCCGACGAGCAGTACTTC.

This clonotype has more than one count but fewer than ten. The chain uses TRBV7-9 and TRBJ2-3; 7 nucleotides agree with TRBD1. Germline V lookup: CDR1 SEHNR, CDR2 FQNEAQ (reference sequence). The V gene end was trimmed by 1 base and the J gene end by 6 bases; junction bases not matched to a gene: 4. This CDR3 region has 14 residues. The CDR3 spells CASSLGGQRDTQYF. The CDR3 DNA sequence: TGTGCCAGCAGCTTAGGGGGACAGAGGGATACGCAGTATTTT.

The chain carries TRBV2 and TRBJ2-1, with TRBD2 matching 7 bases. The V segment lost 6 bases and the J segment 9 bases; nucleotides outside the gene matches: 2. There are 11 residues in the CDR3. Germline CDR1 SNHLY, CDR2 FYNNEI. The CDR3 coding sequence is TGTGCCAGCAGGGGGGGGGTTGAGCAGTTCTTC. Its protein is CASRGGVEQFF.

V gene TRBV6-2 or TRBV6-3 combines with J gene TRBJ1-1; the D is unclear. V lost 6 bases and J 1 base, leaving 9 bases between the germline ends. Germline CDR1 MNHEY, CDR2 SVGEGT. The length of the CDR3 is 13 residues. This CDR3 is CASSYTENTEAFF. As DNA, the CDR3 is TGTGCCAGCAGCTATACAGAGAACACTGAAGCTTTCTTT.

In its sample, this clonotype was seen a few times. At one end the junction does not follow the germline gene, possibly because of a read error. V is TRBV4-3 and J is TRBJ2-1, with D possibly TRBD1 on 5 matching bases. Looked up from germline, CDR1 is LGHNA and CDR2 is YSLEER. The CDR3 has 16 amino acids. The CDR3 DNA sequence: TGCGCCAGCATCCAAGAAGTTCAGGGATTATTCGATGAGCAGTTCTTC. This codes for CASIQEVQGLFDEQFF.

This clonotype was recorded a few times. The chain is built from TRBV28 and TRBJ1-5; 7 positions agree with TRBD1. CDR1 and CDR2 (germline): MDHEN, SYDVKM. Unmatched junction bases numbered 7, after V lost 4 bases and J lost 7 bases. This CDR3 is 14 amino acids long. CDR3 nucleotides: TGTGCCAGCAGTTACCCAACAGGGGCGCAGCCCCAGCATTTT. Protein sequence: CASSYPTGAQPQHF.

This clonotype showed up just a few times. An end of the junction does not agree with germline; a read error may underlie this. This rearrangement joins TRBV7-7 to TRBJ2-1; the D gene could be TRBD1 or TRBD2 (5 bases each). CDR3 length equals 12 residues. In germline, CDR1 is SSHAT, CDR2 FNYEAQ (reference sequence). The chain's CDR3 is CASSGGQGRQFF. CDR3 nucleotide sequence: TGTGCTAGCAGCGGTGGGCAGGGAAGGCAGTTCTTC.

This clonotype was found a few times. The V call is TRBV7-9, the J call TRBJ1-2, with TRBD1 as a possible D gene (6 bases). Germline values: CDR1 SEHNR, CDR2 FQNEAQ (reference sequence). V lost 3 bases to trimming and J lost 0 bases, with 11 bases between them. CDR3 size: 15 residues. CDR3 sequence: CASSFNRASNYGYTF. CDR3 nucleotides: TGTGCCAGCAGCTTCAACAGGGCCTCTAACTATGGCTACACCTTC.

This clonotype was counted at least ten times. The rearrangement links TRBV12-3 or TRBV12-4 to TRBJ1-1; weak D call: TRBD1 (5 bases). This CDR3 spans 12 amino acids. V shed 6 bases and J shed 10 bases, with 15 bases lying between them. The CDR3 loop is CASSQDLGRAFF. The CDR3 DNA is TGTGCCAGCAGCCAAGACTTGGGGCGAGCTTTCTTT.

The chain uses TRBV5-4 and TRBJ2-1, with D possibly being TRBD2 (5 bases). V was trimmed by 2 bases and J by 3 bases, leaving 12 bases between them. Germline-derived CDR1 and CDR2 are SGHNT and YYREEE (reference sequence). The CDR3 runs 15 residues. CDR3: CASSFRSGGYNEQFF. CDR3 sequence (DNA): TGTGCCAGCAGCTTTCGGAGCGGAGGCTACAATGAGCAGTTCTTC.

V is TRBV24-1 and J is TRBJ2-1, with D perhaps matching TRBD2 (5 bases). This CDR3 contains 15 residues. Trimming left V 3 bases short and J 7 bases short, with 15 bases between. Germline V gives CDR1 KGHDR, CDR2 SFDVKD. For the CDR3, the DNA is TGTGCCACCAGTGATCCGGGGTCTCCGAGTAATGAGCAGTTCTTC. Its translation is CATSDPGSPSNEQFF.

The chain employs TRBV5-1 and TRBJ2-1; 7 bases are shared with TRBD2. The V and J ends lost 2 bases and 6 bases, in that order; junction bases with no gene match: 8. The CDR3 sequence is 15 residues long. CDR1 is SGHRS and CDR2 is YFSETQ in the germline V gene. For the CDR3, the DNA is TGCGCCAGCAGCTTCGGGCTAGCGGCACTCAATGAGCAGTTCTTC. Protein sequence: CASSFGLAALNEQFF.

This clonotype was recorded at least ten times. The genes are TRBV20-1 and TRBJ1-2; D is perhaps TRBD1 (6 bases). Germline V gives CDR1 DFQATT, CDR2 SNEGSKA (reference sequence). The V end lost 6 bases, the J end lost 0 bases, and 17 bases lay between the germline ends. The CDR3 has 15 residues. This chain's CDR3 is CSASSLRDTNYGYTF. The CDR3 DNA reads TGCAGTGCCAGCTCCCTCAGGGACACTAACTATGGCTACACCTTC.

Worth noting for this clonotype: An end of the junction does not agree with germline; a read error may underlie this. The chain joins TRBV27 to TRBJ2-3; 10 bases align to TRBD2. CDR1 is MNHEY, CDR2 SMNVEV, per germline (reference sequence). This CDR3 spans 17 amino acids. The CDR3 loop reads CASSPNRTSGYHRYAVF. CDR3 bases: TGTGCCAGCAGTCCCAATCGGACTAGCGGATATCACAGATACGCAGTATTT.

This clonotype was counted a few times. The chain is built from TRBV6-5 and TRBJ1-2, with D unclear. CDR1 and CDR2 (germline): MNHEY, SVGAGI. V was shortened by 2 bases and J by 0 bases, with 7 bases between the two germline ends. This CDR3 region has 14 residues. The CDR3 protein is CASSYDWTNYGYTF. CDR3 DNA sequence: TGTGCCAGCAGTTACGATTGGACTAACTATGGCTACACCTTC.

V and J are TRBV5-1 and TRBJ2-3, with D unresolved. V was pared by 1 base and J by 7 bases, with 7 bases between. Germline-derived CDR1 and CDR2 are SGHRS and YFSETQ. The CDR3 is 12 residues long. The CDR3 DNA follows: TGCGCCAGCAGCTTGTTCGCGAATACGCAGTATTTT. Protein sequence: CASSLFANTQYF.

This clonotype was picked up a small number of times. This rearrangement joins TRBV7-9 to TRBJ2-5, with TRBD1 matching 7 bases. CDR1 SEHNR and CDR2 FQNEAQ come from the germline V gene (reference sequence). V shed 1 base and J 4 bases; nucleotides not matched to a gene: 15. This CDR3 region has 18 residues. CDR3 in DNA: TGTGCCAGCAGCTTAGACATGAGGGGGCTGGTTCTCCCAGAGACCCAGTACTTC. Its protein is CASSLDMRGLVLPETQYF.

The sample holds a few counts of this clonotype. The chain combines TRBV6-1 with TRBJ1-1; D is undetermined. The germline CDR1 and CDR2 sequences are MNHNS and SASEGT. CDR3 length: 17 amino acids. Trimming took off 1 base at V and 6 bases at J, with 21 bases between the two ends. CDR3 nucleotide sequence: TGTGCCAGCAGTGAAGAGGTCCACCCCGGGGATGTCGCTGAAGCTTTCTTT. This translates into CASSEEVHPGDVAEAFF.

CDR3 protein: CASSSRRDGSPLHF. The CDR3 region has the DNA TGTGCCAGCAGTTCCCGGAGGGATGGTTCACCCCTCCACTTT. The chain combines TRBV12-3 or TRBV12-4 with TRBJ1-6; no definite D call. The length of the CDR3 is 14 residues. The ends were cut back, 4 bases at V and 9 bases at J, with 13 bases in the middle.

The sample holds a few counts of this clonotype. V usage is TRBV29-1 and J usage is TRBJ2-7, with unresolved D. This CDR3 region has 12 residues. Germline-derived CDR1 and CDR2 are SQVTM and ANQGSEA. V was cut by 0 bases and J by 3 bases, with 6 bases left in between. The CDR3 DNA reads TGCAGCGTTGAAGATAACAGCTACGAGCAGTACTTC. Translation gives CSVEDNSYEQYF.

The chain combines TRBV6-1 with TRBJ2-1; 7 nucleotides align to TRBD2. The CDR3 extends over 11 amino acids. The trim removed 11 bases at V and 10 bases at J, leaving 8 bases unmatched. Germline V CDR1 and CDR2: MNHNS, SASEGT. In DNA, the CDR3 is TGTGCCGGCATCTTTAGCGGGGAGCAGTTCTTC. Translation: CAGIFSGEQFF.

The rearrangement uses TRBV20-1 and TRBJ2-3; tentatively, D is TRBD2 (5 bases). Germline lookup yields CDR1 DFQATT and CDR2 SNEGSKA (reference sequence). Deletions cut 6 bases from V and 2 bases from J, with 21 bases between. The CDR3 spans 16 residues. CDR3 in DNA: TGCAGTGCCACCCCGGGTACGAAGGACTTCACAGATACGCAGTATTTT. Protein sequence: CSATPGTKDFTDTQYF.

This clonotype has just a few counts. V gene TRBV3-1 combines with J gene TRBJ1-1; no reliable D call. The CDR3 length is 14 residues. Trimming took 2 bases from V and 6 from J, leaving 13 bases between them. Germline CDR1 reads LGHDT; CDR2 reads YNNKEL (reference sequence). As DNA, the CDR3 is TGTGCCAGCAGCCAATTCACGGGCGGCGCTGAAGCTTTCTTT. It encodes CASSQFTGGAEAFF.

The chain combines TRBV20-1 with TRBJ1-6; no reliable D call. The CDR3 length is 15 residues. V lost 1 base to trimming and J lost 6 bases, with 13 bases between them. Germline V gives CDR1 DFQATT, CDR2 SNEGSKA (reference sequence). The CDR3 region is CSARGGRTGNSPLHF. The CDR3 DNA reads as TGCAGTGCTAGAGGCGGCCGGACGGGTAATTCACCCCTCCACTTT.

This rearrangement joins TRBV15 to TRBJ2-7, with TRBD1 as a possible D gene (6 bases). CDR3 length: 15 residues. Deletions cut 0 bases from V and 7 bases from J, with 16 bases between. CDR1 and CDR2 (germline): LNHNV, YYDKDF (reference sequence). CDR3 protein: CATSRDLTGSEEQYF. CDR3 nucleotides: TGTGCCACCAGCAGAGATCTTACAGGGTCGGAGGAGCAGTACTTC. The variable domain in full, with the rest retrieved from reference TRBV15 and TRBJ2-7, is DAMVIQNPRYQVTQFGKPVTLSCSQTLNHNVMYWYQQKSSQAPKLLFHYYDKDFNNEADTPDNFQSRRPNTSFCFLDIRSPGLGDTAMYLCATSRDLTGSEEQYFGPGTRLTVT.

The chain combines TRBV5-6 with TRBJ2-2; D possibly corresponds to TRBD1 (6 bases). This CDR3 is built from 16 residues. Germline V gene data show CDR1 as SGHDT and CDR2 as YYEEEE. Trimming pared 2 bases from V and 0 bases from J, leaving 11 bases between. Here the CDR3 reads CASSFSDRSNTGELFF. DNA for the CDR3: TGTGCCAGCAGCTTTAGTGACAGGTCGAACACCGGGGAGCTGTTTTTT.

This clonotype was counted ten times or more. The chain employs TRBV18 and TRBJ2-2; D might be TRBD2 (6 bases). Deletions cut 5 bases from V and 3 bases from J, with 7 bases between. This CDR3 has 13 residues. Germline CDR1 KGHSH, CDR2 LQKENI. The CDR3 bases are TGTGCCAGCTCAACTAGCTACACCGGGGAGCTGTTTTTT. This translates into CASSTSYTGELFF.

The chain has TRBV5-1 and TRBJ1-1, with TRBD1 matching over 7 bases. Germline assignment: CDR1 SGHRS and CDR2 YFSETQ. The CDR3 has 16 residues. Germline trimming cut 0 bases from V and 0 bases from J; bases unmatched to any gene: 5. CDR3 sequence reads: CASSLDRGQLNTEAFF. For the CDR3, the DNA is TGCGCCAGCAGCTTGGACAGGGGTCAATTGAACACTGAAGCTTTCTTT.

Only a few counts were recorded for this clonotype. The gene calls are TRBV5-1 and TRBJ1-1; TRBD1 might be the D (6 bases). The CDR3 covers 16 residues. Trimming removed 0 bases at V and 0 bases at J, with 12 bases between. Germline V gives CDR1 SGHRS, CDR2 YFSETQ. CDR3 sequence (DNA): TGCGCCAGCAGCTTGGGGACAGTGGGTATGAACACTGAAGCTTTCTTT. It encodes CASSLGTVGMNTEAFF.